This paragraph reports one T cell receptor beta chain. Trimming took off 7 bases at V and 6 bases at J, with 15 bases between the two ends. Per germline, CDR1 MDHEN and CDR2 SYDVKM. CDR3 size: 13 residues. Data came from immunoSEQ multiplex PCR; TCRdb stores just in-frame clones and leaves some out. The table lists 200,000 or so clones, 94% of them singletons. The data stem from a study of T cell responses to AZD1222 COVID-19 vaccine. The specimen was peripheral blood, collected on day 0 of AZD1222 vaccination. The receptor comes from an adult in good health. The V and J genes are TRBV28 and TRBJ1-1; possibly TRBD1 for D (6 bases). CDR3 nucleotide sequence: TGTGCCAGCACCGGGGGGGGCGCGGCTGAAGCTTTCTTT. Amino acids: CASTGGGAAEAFF.